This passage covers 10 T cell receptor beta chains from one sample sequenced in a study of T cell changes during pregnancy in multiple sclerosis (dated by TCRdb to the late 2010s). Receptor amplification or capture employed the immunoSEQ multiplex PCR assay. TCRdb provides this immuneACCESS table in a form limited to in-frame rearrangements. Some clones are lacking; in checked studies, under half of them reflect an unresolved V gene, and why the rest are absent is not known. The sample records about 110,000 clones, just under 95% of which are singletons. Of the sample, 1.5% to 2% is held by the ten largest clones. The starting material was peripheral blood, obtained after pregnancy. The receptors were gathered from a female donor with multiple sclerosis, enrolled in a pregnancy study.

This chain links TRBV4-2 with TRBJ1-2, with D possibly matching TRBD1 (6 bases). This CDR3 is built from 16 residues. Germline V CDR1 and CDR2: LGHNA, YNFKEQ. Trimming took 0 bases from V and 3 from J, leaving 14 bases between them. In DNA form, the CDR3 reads TGTGCCAGCAGCCAAGAACTGCGGACAGAATACTATGGCTACACCTTC. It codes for CASSQELRTEYYGYTF.

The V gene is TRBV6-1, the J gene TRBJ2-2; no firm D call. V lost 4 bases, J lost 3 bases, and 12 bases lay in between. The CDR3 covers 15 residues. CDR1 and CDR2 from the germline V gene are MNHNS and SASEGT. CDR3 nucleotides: TGTGCCAGCAGTGTCCTCCGAGGAGACACCGGGGAGCTGTTTTTT. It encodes CASSVLRGDTGELFF.

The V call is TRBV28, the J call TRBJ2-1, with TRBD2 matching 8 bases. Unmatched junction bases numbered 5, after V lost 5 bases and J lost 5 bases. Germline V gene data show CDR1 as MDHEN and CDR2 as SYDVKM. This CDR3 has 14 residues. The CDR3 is CASSPPAGDNEQFF. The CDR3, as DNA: TGTGCCAGCAGTCCCCCAGCGGGAGACAATGAGCAGTTCTTC.

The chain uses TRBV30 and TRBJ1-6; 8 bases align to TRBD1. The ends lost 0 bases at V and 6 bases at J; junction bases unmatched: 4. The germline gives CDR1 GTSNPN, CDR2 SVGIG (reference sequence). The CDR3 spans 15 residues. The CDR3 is CAWSVQGVRNSPLHF. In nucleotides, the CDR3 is TGTGCCTGGAGTGTACAGGGGGTGCGTAATTCACCCCTCCACTTT.

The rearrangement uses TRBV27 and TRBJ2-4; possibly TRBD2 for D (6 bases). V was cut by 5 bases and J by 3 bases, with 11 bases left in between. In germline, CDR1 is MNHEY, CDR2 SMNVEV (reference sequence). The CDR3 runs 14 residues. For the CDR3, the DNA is TGTGCCAGCAGTCCCCCCGGGGGCAAAAACATTCAGTACTTC. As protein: CASSPPGGKNIQYF.

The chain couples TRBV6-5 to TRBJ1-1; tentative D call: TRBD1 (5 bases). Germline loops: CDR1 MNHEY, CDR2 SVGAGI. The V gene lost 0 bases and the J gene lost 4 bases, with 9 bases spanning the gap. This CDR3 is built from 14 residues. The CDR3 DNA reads TGTGCCAGCAGTTACTCGCCGGGGGGCACTGAAGCTTTCTTT. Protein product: CASSYSPGGTEAFF.

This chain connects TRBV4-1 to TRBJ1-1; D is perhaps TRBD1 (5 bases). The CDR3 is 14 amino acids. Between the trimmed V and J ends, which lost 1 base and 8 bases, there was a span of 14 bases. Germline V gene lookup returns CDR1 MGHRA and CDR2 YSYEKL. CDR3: CASSQGQSRQEAFF. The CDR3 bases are TGCGCCAGCAGCCAAGGACAGTCCCGGCAGGAAGCTTTCTTT.

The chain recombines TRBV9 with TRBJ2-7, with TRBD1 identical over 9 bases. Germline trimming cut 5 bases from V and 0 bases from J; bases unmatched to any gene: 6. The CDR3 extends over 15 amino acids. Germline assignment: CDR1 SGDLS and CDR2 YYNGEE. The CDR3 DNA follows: TGTGCCAGCAGTACAGGGGGCTCCCGCTCCTACGAGCAGTACTTC. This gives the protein CASSTGGSRSYEQYF.

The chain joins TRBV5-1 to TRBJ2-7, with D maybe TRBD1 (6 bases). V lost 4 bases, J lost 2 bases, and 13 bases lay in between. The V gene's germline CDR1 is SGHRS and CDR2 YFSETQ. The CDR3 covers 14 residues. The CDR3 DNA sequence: TGCGCCAGCAGCCCACACGGGACAACCTACGAGCAGTACTTC. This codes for CASSPHGTTYEQYF. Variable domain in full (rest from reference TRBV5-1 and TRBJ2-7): KAGVTQTPRYLIKTRGQQVTLSCSPISGHRSVSWYQQTPGQGLQFLFEYFSETQRNKGNFPGRFSGRQFSNSRSEMNVSTLELGDSALYLCASSPHGTTYEQYFGPGTRLTVT.

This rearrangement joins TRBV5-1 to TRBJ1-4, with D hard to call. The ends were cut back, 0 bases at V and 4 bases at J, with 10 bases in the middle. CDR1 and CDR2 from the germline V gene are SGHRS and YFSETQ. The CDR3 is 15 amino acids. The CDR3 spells CASSLVPGHNEKLFF. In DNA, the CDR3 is TGCGCCAGCAGCTTGGTCCCAGGCCATAATGAAAAACTGTTTTTT.